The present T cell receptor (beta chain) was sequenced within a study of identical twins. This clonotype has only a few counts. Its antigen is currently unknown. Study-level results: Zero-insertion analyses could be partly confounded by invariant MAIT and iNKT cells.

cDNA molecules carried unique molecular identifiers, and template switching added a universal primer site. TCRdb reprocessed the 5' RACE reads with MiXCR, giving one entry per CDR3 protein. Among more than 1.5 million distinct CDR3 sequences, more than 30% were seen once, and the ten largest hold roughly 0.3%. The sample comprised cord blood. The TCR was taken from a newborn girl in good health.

CDR3 coding DNA: TGTGCCAGCAGCTCGGAACAGGGGTTTTACAATGAGCAGTACTTC. It encodes CASSSEQGFYNEQYF. This sequence joins TRBV7-2 and TRBJ2-1; 7 positions agree with TRBD1. Judging by the DNA end, TRBJ2-7 fits better; the J call may be wrong. The germline CDR1 and CDR2 sequences are SGHTA and FQGNSA. This CDR3 contains 15 residues.